The 5 T cell receptor beta chains below were found in one sample sequenced in a study of blood T cell repertoires in COVID-19. Some clones are missing from TCRdb's copy, which holds only in-frame ones; the method was immunoSEQ multiplex PCR. The table has about 66,000 clones, 85% to 90% seen once. Material for sequencing was peripheral blood. All receptors come from a man in his sixties with acute or convalescent COVID-19.

This clone was seen once. The rearrangement joins TRBV5-6 to TRBJ2-1; no firm D call. This CDR3 contains 11 residues. The germline gives CDR1 SGHDT, CDR2 YYEEEE. V was cut by 5 bases and J by 4 bases, with 4 bases left in between. CDR3 amino acids: CASSQYNEQFF. DNA of the CDR3: TGTGCCAGCAGTCAATACAATGAGCAGTTCTTC.

The chain recombines TRBV9 with TRBJ1-3; 8 positions match TRBD1. Germline-derived CDR1 and CDR2 are SGDLS and YYNGEE. V shed 3 bases and J 0 bases; nucleotides not matched to a gene: 11. This CDR3 spans 18 amino acids. The CDR3 region is CASSDHRDRLGSGNTIYF. The CDR3 DNA follows: TGTGCCAGCAGCGACCACCGGGACAGGCTTGGCTCTGGAAACACCATATATTTT.

V usage is TRBV15 and J usage is TRBJ2-7; TRBD1 is a possible D gene (5 bases). The CDR3 sequence is 13 residues long. The germline V gene encodes CDR1 LNHNV and CDR2 YYDKDF (reference sequence). Trimming removed 6 bases from V and 6 bases from J, with 15 bases in between. CDR3 DNA: TGTGCCACCAGGCCCCAGGGTGGGGCCGAGCAGTACTTC. Protein sequence: CATRPQGGAEQYF.

This clone has just one count. The chain joins TRBV29-1 to TRBJ1-1, with TRBD1 identical over 8 bases. Germline trimming cut 0 bases from V and 6 bases from J; bases unmatched to any gene: 6. Germline CDR1 SQVTM, CDR2 ANQGSEA. The CDR3 runs 14 residues. The CDR3 nucleotides are TGCAGCGTTGAAGATTCAGGGGGCAAGGCTGAAGCTTTCTTT. It codes for CSVEDSGGKAEAFF.

The chain uses TRBV11-2 and TRBJ2-2, with 9 bases that match TRBD1. Germline CDR1 reads SGHAT; CDR2 reads FQNNGV. The CDR3 has 16 residues. V lost 4 bases to trimming and J lost 7 bases; unmatched junction nucleotides: 10. DNA for the CDR3: TGTGCCAGCAGCTATTCGACAGGGGGACGGAACGGGGAGCTGTTTTTT. It specifies CASSYSTGGRNGELFF.